This is a list of T cell receptor beta chains from one sample in a study of pediatric ulcerative colitis. Repertoires were generated with immunoSEQ multiplex PCR, while TCRdb's copy carries only in-frame clones and drops some. Among fewer than 13,000 clones, around nine tenths were seen once, and the ten largest hold about 7.7%. The sequenced sample was blood. The source is a girl between 5 and 17 years old with moderate ulcerative colitis. Both conserved end residues are part of each CDR3. Fields, in order: V gene, clone size, J gene, D gene, CDR3 length, CDR3 protein, CDR3 DNA. The D gene is left open where the match is weak. Not all rows give a size; the values are once, few, many and, for expanded clones, a class.

>TRBV30|.|TRBJ2-7|TRBD1|14
CAWSVGTGSYEQYF
TGTGCCTGGAGTGTTGGGACAGGGTCTTATGAGCAGTACTTC
>TRBV19|.|TRBJ1-6|.|16
CASSRDSGAENSPLHF
TGTGCCAGTAGTAGAGATTCCGGGGCCGAAAATTCACCCCTCCACTTT
>TRBV14|.|TRBJ2-4|TRBD1|14
CASSLMGQGAIQYF
TGTGCCAGCAGCTTGATGGGACAGGGGGCCATTCAGTACTTC
>TRBV11-2|.|TRBJ2-1|.|15
CASSTTGTPVNEQFF
TGTGCCAGCAGCACGACCGGGACTCCAGTCAATGAGCAGTTCTTC
>TRBV19|.|TRBJ2-7|TRBD1|13
CASSLTGPGEQYF
TGTGCCAGTAGTCTGACAGGGCCGGGGGAGCAGTACTTC
>TRBV5-4|.|TRBJ2-7|.|14
CASSTSRGVYEQYF
TGTGCCAGCAGCACGTCCCGCGGTGTCTACGAGCAGTACTTC
>TRBV9|.|TRBJ2-5|TRBD2|16
CASSLTSGRRQETQYF
TGTGCCAGCAGCTTAACTAGCGGGCGAAGACAAGAGACCCAGTACTTC
>TRBV6-5|.|TRBJ2-7|TRBD2|15
CASSYRGDAFWEQYF
TGTGCCAGCAGTTACCGGGGGGACGCCTTCTGGGAGCAGTACTTC
>TRBV4-1|.|TRBJ1-2|.|13
CASSQDPGHGYTF
TGTGCCAGCAGCCAAGATCCTGGCCATGGCTACACCTTC
>TRBV5-1|.|TRBJ2-5|.|13
CASSFPGQETQYF
TGCGCCAGCAGCTTCCCAGGGCAAGAGACCCAGTACTTC
>TRBV5-1|.|TRBJ2-1|.|13
CASSPQGYNEQFF
TGCGCCAGCAGCCCCCAAGGCTACAATGAGCAGTTCTTC
>TRBV5-1|.|TRBJ2-3|TRBD1|16
CASSPGTGVEADTQYF
TGCGCCAGCAGCCCAGGGACAGGGGTTGAAGCAGATACGCAGTATTTT
>TRBV30|.|TRBJ2-7|.|14
CAWSVGGGAYEQYF
TGTGCCTGGAGTGTAGGGGGAGGGGCCTACGAGCAGTACTTC
>TRBV28|.|TRBJ1-1|.|13
CASGWGLVTEAFF
TGTGCCAGCGGGTGGGGGTTGGTCACTGAAGCTTTCTTT
>TRBV11-3|.|TRBJ2-3|.|13
CASSLRGPDTQYF
TGTGCCAGCAGCTTAAGGGGTCCAGATACGCAGTATTTT
>TRBV6-5|.|TRBJ2-1|TRBD2|13
CASKTYPGGEQFF
TGTGCCAGCAAAACTTACCCGGGGGGGGAGCAGTTCTTC
>TRBV5-1|.|TRBJ2-1|TRBD2|15
CASSRRTSGSNEQFF
TGCGCCAGCAGCCGGAGGACTAGCGGGAGCAATGAGCAGTTCTTC
>TRBV7-8|few|TRBJ1-5|.|14
CASSLGSRNQPQHF
TGTGCCAGCAGCTTAGGTTCCAGAAATCAGCCCCAGCATTTT
>TRBV5-1|.|TRBJ2-1|TRBD2|16
CASSLGTSGGYNEQFF
TGCGCCAGCAGCTTGGGGACTAGCGGGGGCTACAATGAGCAGTTCTTC
>TRBV15|.|TRBJ1-5|.|17
CATSPSTGPSSNQPQHF
TGTGCCACCAGCCCATCAACTGGGCCGTCTAGCAATCAGCCCCAGCATTTT
>TRBV9|.|TRBJ2-3|TRBD1|16
CASSARTGAGTDTQYF
TGTGCCAGCAGCGCAAGGACAGGGGCAGGCACAGATACGCAGTATTTT
>TRBV4-1|.|TRBJ2-1|TRBD2|18
CASSQDYSEGAGVNEQFF
TGCGCCAGCAGCCAAGATTATTCAGAGGGAGCGGGAGTCAATGAGCAGTTCTTC
>TRBV2|.|TRBJ2-7|TRBD1|17
CASSQENLTGQDYEQYF
TGTGCCAGCAGTCAAGAGAACTTGACGGGACAGGACTACGAGCAGTACTTC
>TRBV2|once|TRBJ1-5|.|14
CASIDRPGNQPQHF
TGTGCCAGCATAGACAGGCCGGGCAATCAGCCCCAGCATTTT
>TRBV18|.|TRBJ2-1|TRBD1|21
CASSPYDRLGTDSGAYNEQFF
TGTGCCAGCTCACCCTATGACAGGTTGGGGACAGATAGTGGGGCCTACAATGAGCAGTTCTTC
>TRBV10-3|.|TRBJ1-5|.|14
CAISESGGNQPQHF
TGTGCCATCAGTGAGTCTGGGGGCAATCAGCCCCAGCATTTT
>TRBV19|.|TRBJ2-4|.|18
CASSIVHSRARGKNIQYF
TGTGCCAGTAGTATAGTACATTCCAGGGCCAGGGGCAAAAACATTCAGTACTTC
>TRBV19|few|TRBJ1-5|.|13
CASSLGTSQPQHF
TGTGCCAGTAGCCTCGGGACATCTCAGCCCCAGCATTTT
>TRBV15|.|TRBJ1-2|TRBD1|13
CATSSDRGWGYTF
TGTGCCACCAGCAGCGACAGGGGTTGGGGCTACACCTTC
>TRBV9|.|TRBJ2-3|.|12
CASSVEGVTQYF
TGTGCCAGCAGCGTAGAAGGGGTCACGCAGTATTTT
>TRBV30|.|TRBJ2-7|.|14
CAWTPGPHSYEQYF
TGTGCCTGGACTCCGGGACCACATTCCTACGAGCAGTACTTC
>TRBV7-3|.|TRBJ2-6|.|15
CASSLISSGANVLTF
TGTGCCAGCAGCTTAATAAGCTCTGGGGCCAACGTCCTGACTTTC
>TRBV7-6|.|TRBJ2-7|.|18
CASSLDGRYGLGSYEQYF
TGTGCCAGCAGCTTAGATGGCAGGTACGGCCTCGGCTCCTACGAGCAGTACTTC
>TRBV4-2|.|TRBJ2-3|TRBD2|17
CASSLSGERAGGDTQYF
TGTGCCAGCAGCCTCTCTGGAGAGCGGGCGGGGGGGGATACGCAGTATTTT
>TRBV19|.|TRBJ1-2|.|14
CASRLPGDNYGYTF
TGTGCCAGTAGACTTCCAGGGGATAACTATGGCTACACCTTC
>TRBV4-2|.|TRBJ1-2|.|15
CASSTNSRANYGYTF
TGTGCCAGCAGCACAAACAGTAGGGCCAACTATGGCTACACCTTC
>TRBV7-6|.|TRBJ2-1|TRBD2|18
CASSLGAAGESSYNEQFF
TGTGCCAGCAGCTTAGGGGCAGCGGGAGAGAGCTCCTACAATGAGCAGTTCTTC
>TRBV4-1|.|TRBJ1-4|.|12
CASSQGGEKLFF
TGCGCCAGCAGCCAAGGGGGTGAAAAACTGTTTTTT
>TRBV28|.|TRBJ2-1|.|17
CASSLGPKRALYNEQFF
TGTGCCAGCAGTCTTGGGCCCAAGCGGGCCCTCTACAATGAGCAGTTCTTC
>TRBV19|once|TRBJ1-6|TRBD1|14
CASTLTGEASPLHF
TGTGCCAGTACCTTGACAGGGGAAGCTTCACCCCTCCACTTT
>TRBV27|few|TRBJ1-2|.|14
CASSLVGGVNGYTF
TGTGCCAGCAGTTTAGTTGGGGGCGTTAATGGCTACACCTTC
>TRBV27|.|TRBJ2-6|.|17
CASRNRVPLSGANVLTF
TGTGCCAGCAGGAACAGGGTTCCCCTCTCTGGGGCCAACGTCCTGACTTTC
>TRBV30|.|TRBJ2-2|.|13
CAWKGLGTGELFF
TGTGCCTGGAAAGGCCTGGGGACCGGGGAGCTGTTTTTT
>TRBV10-3|.|TRBJ2-2|TRBD1|15
CAISALDRETGELFF
TGTGCCATCAGTGCCCTGGACAGGGAAACCGGGGAGCTGTTTTTT
>TRBV5-1|few|TRBJ2-5|TRBD1|16
CASSLETGQGVKTQYF
TGCGCCAGCAGCTTGGAGACGGGACAGGGAGTGAAGACCCAGTACTTC
>TRBV6-1|.|TRBJ2-2|.|13
CASSELGAGELFF
TGTGCCAGCAGTGAACTCGGGGCCGGGGAGCTGTTTTTT
>TRBV29-1|.|TRBJ1-1|.|12
CSVANRTTEAFF
TGCAGCGTTGCGAACAGAACTACTGAAGCTTTCTTT
>TRBV29-1|.|TRBJ2-2|.|14
CSVEGGANTGELFF
TGCAGCGTTGAAGGGGGAGCCAACACCGGGGAGCTGTTTTTT
>TRBV23-1|.|TRBJ2-7|TRBD1|17
CASSQPSPDRSSYEQYF
TGCGCCAGCAGTCAACCGTCACCGGACAGGAGCTCCTACGAGCAGTACTTC
>TRBV30|.|TRBJ1-5|TRBD1|13
CAWSDRGLQPQHF
TGTGCCTGGAGTGACAGGGGGCTTCAGCCCCAGCATTTT
>TRBV4-1|.|TRBJ1-4|.|14
CASSQLKGVEKLFF
TGCGCCAGCAGCCAACTCAAAGGGGTAGAAAAACTGTTTTTT
>TRBV6-5|.|TRBJ2-7|.|14
CASSYGSYSYEQYF
TGTGCCAGCAGTTACGGGTCCTATTCCTACGAGCAGTACTTC
>TRBV28|few|TRBJ2-3|TRBD1|12
CAEGAAGDTQYF
TGTGCCGAGGGGGCGGCGGGAGATACGCAGTATTTT
>TRBV4-1|.|TRBJ1-5|.|15
CASSQERGSNQPQHF
TGCGCCAGCAGCCAAGAAAGGGGGTCCAATCAGCCCCAGCATTTT
>TRBV2|.|TRBJ1-4|.|15
CASSEALGGEEKLFF
TGTGCCAGCAGTGAAGCGCTAGGAGGGGAAGAAAAACTGTTTTTT
>TRBV7-6|.|TRBJ2-1|.|15
CASSLRRENYNEQFF
TGTGCCAGCAGCTTAAGACGGGAGAACTACAATGAGCAGTTCTTC
>TRBV25-1|once|TRBJ2-7|.|14
CASSERGTSYEQYF
TGTGCCAGCAGTGAGAGGGGGACCTCCTACGAGCAGTACTTC
>TRBV7-9|.|TRBJ1-4|TRBD1|15
CASSLGTGTNEKLFF
TGTGCCAGCAGCTTAGGGACAGGGACTAATGAAAAACTGTTTTTT
>TRBV7-9|.|TRBJ2-1|.|11
CASTPGDEQFF
TGTGCCAGCACCCCCGGGGATGAGCAGTTCTTC